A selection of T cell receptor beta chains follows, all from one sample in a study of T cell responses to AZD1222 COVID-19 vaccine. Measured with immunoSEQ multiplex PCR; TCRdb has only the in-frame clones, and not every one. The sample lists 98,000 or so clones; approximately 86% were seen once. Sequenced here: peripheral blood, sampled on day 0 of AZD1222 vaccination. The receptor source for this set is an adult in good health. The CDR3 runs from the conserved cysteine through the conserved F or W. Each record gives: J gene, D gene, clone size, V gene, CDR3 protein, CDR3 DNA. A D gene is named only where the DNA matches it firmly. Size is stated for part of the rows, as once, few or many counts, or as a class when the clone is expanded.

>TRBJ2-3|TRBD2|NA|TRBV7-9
CASSFSGGPQYKQYF
TGTGCCAGCAGTTTTAGCGGGGGGCCGCAATATAAGCAGTATTTT
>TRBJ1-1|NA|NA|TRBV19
CASSIFGGHPNTEAFF
TGTGCCAGTAGTATTTTTGGCGGACACCCGAACACTGAAGCTTTCTTT
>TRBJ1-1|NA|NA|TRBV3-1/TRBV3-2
CASSQQGLNTEAFF
TGTGCCAGCAGCCAGCAGGGGTTGAACACTGAAGCTTTCTTT
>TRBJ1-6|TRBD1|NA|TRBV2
CASRYSGQGYSPLHF
TGTGCCAGCAGATACTCGGGACAGGGTTATTCACCCCTCCACTTT
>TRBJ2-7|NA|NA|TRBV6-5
CASRNGVFHEQYF
TGTGCCAGCAGGAACGGGGTATTCCACGAGCAGTACTTC
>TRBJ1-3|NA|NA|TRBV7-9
CASRQVSGNTIYF
TGTGCCAGCAGACAGGTCTCTGGAAACACCATATATTTT
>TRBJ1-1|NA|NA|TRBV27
CASSLRQAITEAFF
TGTGCCAGCAGTTTAAGACAGGCGATCACTGAAGCTTTCTTT
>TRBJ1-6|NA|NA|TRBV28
CALGSRVNNSPLHF
TGTGCGTTGGGGAGCAGGGTAAATAATTCACCCCTCCACTTT
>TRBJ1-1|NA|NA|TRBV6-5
CASSSTRQSSNTEAFF
TGTGCCAGCAGTTCAACGAGACAGAGTTCTAACACTGAAGCTTTCTTT
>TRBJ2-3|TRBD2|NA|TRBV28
CASSGIAGGRNTQYF
TGTGCCAGCAGTGGAATAGCGGGGGGGCGAAATACGCAGTATTTT
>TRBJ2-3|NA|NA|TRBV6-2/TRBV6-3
CASSYLQATDTQYF
TGTGCCAGCAGTTATCTCCAGGCCACAGATACGCAGTATTTT
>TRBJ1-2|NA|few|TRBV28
CASSPDRSIYYGYTF
TGTGCCAGCAGCCCGGACAGATCAATTTACTATGGCTACACCTTC
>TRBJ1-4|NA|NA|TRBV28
CASSPPGLKLFF
TGTGCCAGCAGCCCCCCCGGCCTGAAACTGTTTTTT
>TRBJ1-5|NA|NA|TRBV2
CASREDTSSNQPQHF
TGTGCCAGCAGAGAAGACACCAGTAGCAATCAGCCCCAGCATTTT
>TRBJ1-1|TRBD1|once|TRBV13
CASRATGGAIDTEAFF
TGTGCCAGCAGGGCCACAGGGGGCGCGATCGACACTGAAGCTTTCTTT
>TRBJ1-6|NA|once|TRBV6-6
CASSYSRRAYNSPLHF
TGTGCCAGCAGTTACTCGCGCCGGGCTTATAATTCACCCCTCCACTTT
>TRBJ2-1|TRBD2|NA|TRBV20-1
CSASPSGGTQFF
TGCAGTGCTAGTCCTAGCGGGGGAACGCAGTTCTTC
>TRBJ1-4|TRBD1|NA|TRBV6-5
CASRQGGANEKLFF
TGTGCCAGCAGACAGGGGGGAGCTAATGAAAAACTGTTTTTT
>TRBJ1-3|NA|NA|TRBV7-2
CASSGQRYTIYF
TGTGCCAGCAGCGGTCAGCGTTACACCATATATTTT
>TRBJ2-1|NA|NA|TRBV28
CASTGPARGEQFF
TGTGCCAGCACTGGACCGGCCCGAGGGGAGCAGTTCTTC
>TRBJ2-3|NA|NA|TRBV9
CASSPRGGNTDTQYF
TGTGCCAGCAGCCCTCGTGGGGGAAACACAGATACGCAGTATTTT
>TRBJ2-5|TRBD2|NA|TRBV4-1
CASSQGAAGGAETQYF
TGCGCCAGCAGCCAAGGGGCGGCGGGGGGAGCAGAGACCCAGTACTTC
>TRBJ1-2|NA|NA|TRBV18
CASSLDPVSNYGYTF
TGTGCCAGCTCACTAGACCCTGTGAGTAACTATGGCTACACCTTC
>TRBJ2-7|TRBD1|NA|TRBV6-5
CASSYYTGTGSYEQYF
TGTGCCAGCAGTTACTACACCGGGACAGGCTCCTACGAGCAGTACTTC
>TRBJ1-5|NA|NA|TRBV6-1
CASSEAELLLQHF
TGTGCCAGCAGTGAAGCGGAACTTTTACTTCAGCATTTT
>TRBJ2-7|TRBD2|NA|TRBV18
CASSPAGRNPPYEQYF
TGTGCCAGCTCGCCCGCCGGGAGGAACCCCCCCTACGAGCAGTACTTC
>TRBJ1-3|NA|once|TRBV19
CASSLRDNILSRNTIYF
TGTGCCAGTAGTCTCCGGGACAACATATTAAGCAGAAACACCATATATTTT
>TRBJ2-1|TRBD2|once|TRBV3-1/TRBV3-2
CASSPLSGGFRFF
TGTGCCAGCAGTCCCTTAAGCGGGGGGTTCCGGTTCTTC
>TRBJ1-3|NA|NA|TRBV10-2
CASSASTWVNTIYF
TGCGCCAGCAGTGCTTCTACTTGGGTAAACACCATATATTTT
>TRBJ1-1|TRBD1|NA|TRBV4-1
CASSPGQGRGTEAFF
TGCGCCAGCAGCCCAGGACAGGGCAGGGGCACTGAAGCTTTCTTT
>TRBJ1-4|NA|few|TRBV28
CASRDFLEKLFF
TGTGCCAGTAGGGACTTTTTGGAAAAACTGTTTTTT
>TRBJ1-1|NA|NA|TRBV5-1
CASSFRDDGFAEAFF
TGCGCCAGCAGCTTCCGGGACGATGGCTTCGCTGAAGCTTTCTTT
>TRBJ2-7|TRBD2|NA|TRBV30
CAWSVLASGGDEQYF
TGTGCCTGGAGTGTACTGGCTAGCGGGGGGGACGAGCAGTACTTC
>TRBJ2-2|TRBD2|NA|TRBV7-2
CASSSRLAGGRANTGELFF
TGTGCCAGCAGCTCAAGACTAGCGGGGGGCCGCGCGAACACCGGGGAGCTGTTTTTT
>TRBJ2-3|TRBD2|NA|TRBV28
CASSFLAGAGTDTQYF
TGTGCCAGCAGTTTCTTAGCGGGGGCTGGCACAGATACGCAGTATTTT
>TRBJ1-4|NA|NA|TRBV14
CASSQEHWGSNEKLFF
TGTGCCAGCAGCCAAGAACATTGGGGTTCTAATGAAAAACTGTTTTTT
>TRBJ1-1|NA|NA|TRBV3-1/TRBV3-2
CASSQDLGNTEAFF
TGTGCCAGCAGCCAAGATTTGGGGAACACTGAAGCTTTCTTT
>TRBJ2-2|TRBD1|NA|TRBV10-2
CASTDRAGELFF
TGCGCCAGCACCGACAGGGCTGGGGAGCTGTTTTTT
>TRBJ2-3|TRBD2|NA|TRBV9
CASSASLADKTDTQYF
TGTGCCAGCAGCGCCTCCCTAGCGGATAAGACAGATACGCAGTATTTT
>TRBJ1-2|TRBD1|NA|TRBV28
CASSLGAAGGFGYTF
TGTGCCAGCAGTTTAGGCGCGGCAGGGGGCTTTGGCTACACCTTC
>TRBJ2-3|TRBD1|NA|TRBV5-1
CASSELTGTGTDTQYF
TGCGCCAGCAGCGAATTGACAGGGACAGGCACAGATACGCAGTATTTT
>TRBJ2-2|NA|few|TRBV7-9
CASSLRFSGGRRNTGELFF
TGTGCCAGCAGCTTGAGATTTTCGGGGGGCAGAAGGAACACCGGGGAGCTGTTTTTT
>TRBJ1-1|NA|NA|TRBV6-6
CASSYRRQVAFF
TGTGCCAGCAGTTACCGCCGACAGGTCGCTTTCTTT
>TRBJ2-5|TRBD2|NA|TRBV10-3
CAISGTSGQETQYF
TGTGCCATCAGTGGGACTAGCGGGCAAGAGACCCAGTACTTC
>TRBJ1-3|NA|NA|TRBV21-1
CASSLQGGKPGNTIYF
TGTGCCAGCAGCCTTCAAGGCGGGAAGCCGGGAAACACCATATATTTT
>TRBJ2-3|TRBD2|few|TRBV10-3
CATTGGRPTDTQYF
TGTGCCACCACGGGAGGGAGACCCACAGATACGCAGTATTTT
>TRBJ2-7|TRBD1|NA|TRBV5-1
CASSQKQGLDEQYF
TGCGCCAGCAGCCAGAAACAGGGGTTGGACGAGCAGTACTTC
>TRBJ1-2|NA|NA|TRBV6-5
CASSPVGGNYGYTF
TGTGCCAGCAGCCCGGTGGGGGGAAACTATGGCTACACCTTC
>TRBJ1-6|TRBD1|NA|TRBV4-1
CASSQGTTGGPYNSPLHF
TGCGCCAGCAGCCAAGGGACGACAGGGGGCCCCTATAATTCACCCCTCCACTTT
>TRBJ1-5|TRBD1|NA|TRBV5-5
CASSLAGQQSNQPQHF
TGTGCCAGCAGCTTAGCGGGACAGCAAAGCAATCAGCCCCAGCATTTT
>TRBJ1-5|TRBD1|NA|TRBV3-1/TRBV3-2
CASSYTGDNQPQHF
TGTGCCAGCAGCTACACAGGGGACAATCAGCCCCAGCATTTT
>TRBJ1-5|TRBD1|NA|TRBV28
CASSPGQRDQPQHF
TGTGCCAGCAGTCCGGGACAGCGCGATCAGCCCCAGCATTTT
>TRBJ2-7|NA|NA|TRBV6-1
CASSEATTGRDEQYF
TGTGCCAGCAGTGAAGCGACGACAGGGAGGGACGAGCAGTACTTC
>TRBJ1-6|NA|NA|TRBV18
CASSDSWNSPLHF
TGTGCCAGCTCGGACAGTTGGAATTCACCCCTCCACTTT
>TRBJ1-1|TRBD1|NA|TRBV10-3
CAISGTGGTEAFF
TGTGCCATTTCCGGGACAGGGGGTACTGAAGCTTTCTTT
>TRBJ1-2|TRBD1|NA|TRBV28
CASRPETGQGARGYTF
TGTGCCAGCAGGCCCGAAACTGGACAGGGGGCGCGTGGCTACACCTTC
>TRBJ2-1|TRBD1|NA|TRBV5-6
CASSDQLQGSGNEQFF
TGTGCCAGCAGCGATCAATTACAGGGGTCCGGTAATGAGCAGTTCTTC